The entry that follows covers one TCR beta chain sequence. Its antigen is currently not known. No quality values exist for individual bases; no much larger clone is one base distant. These data are taken from a study of T cell responses to AZD1222 COVID-19 vaccine (dated by TCRdb to the early 2020s). Study-level background: A total of about 230 trial participants underwent TCR sequencing, of whom nearly 210 received two doses of AZD1222 and about 25 received two doses of the MenACWY control vaccine. Trial participants were enrolled by age into 18-55, 56-69 and 70-plus year subgroups, with roughly 150, 30 and 60 TCR-sequenced participants respectively.

The CDR3 regions of human TCRbeta chains were subjected to immunosequencing. Per the authors' processing: TCRs in the repertoires were compared against a reference library of SARS-CoV-2-specific TCRs that had been generated with the MIRA antigen-specificity platform. Breadth meant the fraction of unique TCRs that were SARS-CoV-2-associated, whereas depth meant the fraction of total T cells that were SARS-CoV-2-associated. Using the MIRA data, each spike-specific TCR was assigned both to the spike region to which the TCR was reactive and to a CD4 or CD8 class. Log10-transformed breadth and depth values were compared by one-way ANOVA with Sidak's multiple comparisons tests. TCRdb holds this immuneACCESS table with in-frame rearrangements only. Some clones are missing; in checked studies, unresolved V genes explain under half, and the rest has no known cause. Clonal size and the V and J genes are those of that table, whereas D and trimming came from the DNA. The sample table contains 190,000 or so clones; only one count was recorded for around 89% of them. The top ten clones comprise about 25% of the sample.

Taken with the paper, the label for time point translates to: about 28 days (+/-7) after the second vaccine dose. AZD1222 recipients with second doses at about 4 weeks or about 12 weeks were pooled, because spike-specific TCR depth and breadth did not differ between schedules. Samples from vaccinated people were obtained from the UK trials COV001 and COV002, which included a single-blind randomized controlled phase 2/3 trial of AZD1222 (ChAdOx1 nCoV-19) in healthy adults. For TCRbeta chain sequencing, PBMC samples were collected from trial participants at day 0 and at day 28 after the second dose. Overall results and qualifications from the work: After two AZD1222 doses, spike-specific TCR breadth and depth were significantly higher than at day 0 and than in MenACWY recipients. Participants were mostly white British, with more females than males. The authors suggested clonal diversity may have been underestimated. Reportedly, close to half of the unique spike-specific TCRs recognized epitopes lying outside the regions that are mutated in the B.1.351 and B.1.1.7 variants. The whole spike protein was spanned by vaccine-associated CD4 TCRs, and dominant responses were seen in regions 160-218 and 743-854. Only 5 to 7 AZD1222 recipients were SARS-CoV-2 seropositive at baseline, limiting conclusions about previously exposed vaccinees. In the small 56-69-year group, the increase in depth fell short of significance, most likely because of low power. Because no samples from the day 14 peak response were available, repertoires could be characterized only after the peak T cell response.

V loses 0 bases of germline sequence and J loses 0 bases, and the interval between the two ends is 12 bases. CDR1 SGHDT and CDR2 YYEEEE are derived from the germline V gene. Inclusive of the bounding cysteine and phenylalanine, the CDR3 is 17 residues long. Only the CDR3 DNA is retained, 51 bases long and in frame from the first base. Recombination linked TRBV5-6 to TRBJ1-4, with no D gene named confidently. The material sequenced was peripheral blood, taken 28 days after the second AZD1222 dose. The sequence was collected from an adult who received the AZD1222 COVID-19 vaccine. The nucleotide sequence is TGTGCCAGCAGCTTGGGGGTCAGCCTGGCAACTAATGAAAAACTGTTTTTT. This translates into CASSLGVSLATNEKLFF.